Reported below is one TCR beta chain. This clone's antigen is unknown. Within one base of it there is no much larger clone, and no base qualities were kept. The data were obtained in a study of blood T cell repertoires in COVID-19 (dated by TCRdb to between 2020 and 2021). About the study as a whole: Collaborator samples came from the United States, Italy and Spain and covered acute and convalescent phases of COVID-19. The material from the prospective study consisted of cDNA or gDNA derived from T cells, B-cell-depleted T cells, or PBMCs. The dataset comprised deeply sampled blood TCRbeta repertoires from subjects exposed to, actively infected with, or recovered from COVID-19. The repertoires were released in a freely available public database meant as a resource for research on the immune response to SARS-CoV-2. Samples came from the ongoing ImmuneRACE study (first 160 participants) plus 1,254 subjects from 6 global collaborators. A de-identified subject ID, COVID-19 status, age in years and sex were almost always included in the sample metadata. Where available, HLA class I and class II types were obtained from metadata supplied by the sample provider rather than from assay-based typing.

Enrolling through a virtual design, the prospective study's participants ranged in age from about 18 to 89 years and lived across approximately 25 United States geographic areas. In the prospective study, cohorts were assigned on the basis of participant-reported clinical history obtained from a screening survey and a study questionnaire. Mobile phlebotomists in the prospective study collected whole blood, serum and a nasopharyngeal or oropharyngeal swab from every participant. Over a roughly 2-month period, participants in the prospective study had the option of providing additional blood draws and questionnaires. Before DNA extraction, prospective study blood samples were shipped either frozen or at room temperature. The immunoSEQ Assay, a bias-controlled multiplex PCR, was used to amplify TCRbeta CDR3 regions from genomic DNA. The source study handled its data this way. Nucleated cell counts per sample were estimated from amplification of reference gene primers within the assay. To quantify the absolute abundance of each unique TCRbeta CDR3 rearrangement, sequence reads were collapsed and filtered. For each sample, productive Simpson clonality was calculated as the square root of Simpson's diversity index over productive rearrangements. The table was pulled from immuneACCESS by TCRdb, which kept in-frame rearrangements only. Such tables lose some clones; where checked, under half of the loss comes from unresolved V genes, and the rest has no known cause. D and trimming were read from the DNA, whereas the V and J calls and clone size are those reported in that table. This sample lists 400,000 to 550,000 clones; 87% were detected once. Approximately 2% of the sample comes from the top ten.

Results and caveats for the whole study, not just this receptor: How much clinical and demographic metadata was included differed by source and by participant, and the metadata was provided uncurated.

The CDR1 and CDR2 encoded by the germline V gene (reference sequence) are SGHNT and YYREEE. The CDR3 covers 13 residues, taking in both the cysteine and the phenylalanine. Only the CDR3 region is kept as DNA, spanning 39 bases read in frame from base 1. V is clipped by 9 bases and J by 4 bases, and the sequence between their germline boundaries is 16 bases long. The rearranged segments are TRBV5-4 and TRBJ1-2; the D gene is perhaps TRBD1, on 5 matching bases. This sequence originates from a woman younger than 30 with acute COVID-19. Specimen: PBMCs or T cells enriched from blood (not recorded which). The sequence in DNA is TGTGCCACCAAGGGAGGGGTGGTCTATGGCTACACCTTC. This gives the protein CATKGGVVYGYTF.